Listed below are T cell receptor beta chains from one sample, sequenced in a study of blood T cells in healthy people across ages. TCRdb processed the 5' RACE reads anew with MiXCR; each CDR3 protein has one entry. The table includes 700,000 to 1,000,000 distinct CDR3 sequences, around 43% detected once. Sequencing was performed on blood. These TCRs come from a man in his sixties in good health. Both conserved end residues are part of each CDR3. Each record gives: J gene, V gene, D gene, clone size, CDR3 DNA, CDR3 protein. The D gene is left open where the match is weak. Not all rows give a size; the values are once, few, many and, for expanded clones, a class.

TRBJ2-1	TRBV7-2	NA	NA	TGTGCCAGCAGCTACGACAACTACAATGAGCAGTTCTTC	CASSYDNYNEQFF
TRBJ1-2	TRBV7-9	NA	NA	TGTGCCAGCAGCGTAGAGGGCTCCTTCTATGGCTACACCTTC	CASSVEGSFYGYTF
TRBJ2-5	TRBV9	TRBD2	once	TGTGCCCGCAGCGTAGCTACGGGGGGTTCCCAAGAGACCCAGTACTTC	CARSVATGGSQETQYF
TRBJ1-6	TRBV16	NA	NA	TGTGCCAGCAGCCAACTGACAGCCGACTCACCCCTCCACTTT	CASSQLTADSPLHF
TRBJ1-2	TRBV7-2	NA	NA	TGTGCCAGCAACCCCGACAGCTATGGCTACACCTTC	CASNPDSYGYTF
TRBJ2-7	TRBV6-5	NA	NA	TGTGCCAGCAGTCTATCCCGGGGTCCCTCCTACGAGCAGTACTTC	CASSLSRGPSYEQYF
TRBJ2-1	TRBV9	TRBD2	NA	TGTGCCAGCAGCGTATACGCGCGAGATCTAGCGGGGGGCGAGAATGAGCAGTTCTTC	CASSVYARDLAGGENEQFF
TRBJ1-4	TRBV4-3	NA	NA	TGCGCCAGCAGCCAAGATTTAGGGGGAGCATGGGAAAAACTGTTTTTT	CASSQDLGGAWEKLFF
TRBJ2-7	TRBV7-2	NA	NA	TGTGCCAGCAGCGTAGCGTACACCGCCTACGAGCAGTACTTC	CASSVAYTAYEQYF
TRBJ2-7	TRBV20-1	TRBD2	NA	TGCAGTGCTAGAGGGGTAGCGGGGCCCTCCTACGAGCAGTACTTC	CSARGVAGPSYEQYF
TRBJ2-3	TRBV30	NA	NA	TGTGCCTGGAGTGTGACGGGGGCGAGCACAGATACGCAGTATTTT	CAWSVTGASTDTQYF
TRBJ2-3	TRBV12-3/TRBV12-4	NA	few	TGTGCCAGCCGGGTCGGGGGCCCCAAAAAGGATACGCAGTATTTT	CASRVGGPKKDTQYF
TRBJ2-1	TRBV7-8	NA	few	TGTGCCAGCAGCGGGGACCTCCACAATGAGCAGTTCTTC	CASSGDLHNEQFF
TRBJ1-4	TRBV29-1	NA	NA	TGCAGCGTTGTAGCCAGTGGTAGTGAAAAACTGTTTTTT	CSVVASGSEKLFF
TRBJ2-4	TRBV3-1	TRBD1	few	TGTGCCAGCAGCATAGCGGGACAGGGGAATAACATTCAGTACTTC	CASSIAGQGNNIQYF